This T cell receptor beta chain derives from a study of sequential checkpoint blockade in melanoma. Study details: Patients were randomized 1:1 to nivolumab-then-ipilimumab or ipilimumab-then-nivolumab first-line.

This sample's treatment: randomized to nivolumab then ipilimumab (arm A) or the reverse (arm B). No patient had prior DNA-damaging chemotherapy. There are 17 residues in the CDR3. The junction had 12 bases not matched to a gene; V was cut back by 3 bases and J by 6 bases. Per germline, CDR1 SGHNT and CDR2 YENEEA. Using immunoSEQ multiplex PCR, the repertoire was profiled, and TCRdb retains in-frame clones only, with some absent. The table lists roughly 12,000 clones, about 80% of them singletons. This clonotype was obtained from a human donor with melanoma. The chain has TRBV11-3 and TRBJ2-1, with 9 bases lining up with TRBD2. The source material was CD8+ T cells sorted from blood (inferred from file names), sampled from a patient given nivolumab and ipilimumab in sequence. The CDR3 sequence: CASSLKLSGSMSNEQFF. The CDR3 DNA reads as TGTGCCAGCAGCTTGAAACTTAGCGGGAGCATGAGCAATGAGCAGTTCTTC.